Listed below are T cell receptor beta chains from one sample, sequenced in a study of CD8+CD57+ T cells in acquired aplastic anemia. TCRdb analysed the reads with MiXCR anew, one entry per CDR3 protein. The data contain around 210,000 distinct CDR3 sequences, 60% to 80% of them seen just once; the ten biggest clones take up around three fifths. Sequenced material: sorted CD4+, CD8+, or CD8+CD57+ T cells (not recorded which) from PBMCs. The receptors derive from a human donor with aplastic anemia. Both conserved end residues are part of each CDR3. Each record gives: D gene, V gene, J gene, clone size, CDR3 protein, CDR3 DNA. A D gene is named only where the DNA matches it firmly. The size field is filled for only some rows; it gives once, few, many or a size class.

D: NA
V: TRBV25-1
J: TRBJ2-7
size: few
CDR3: CASSEFKGSSYEQYF
DNA: TGTGCCAGCAGTGAATTTAAGGGGAGCTCCTACGAGCAGTACTTC

D: NA
V: TRBV10-3
J: TRBJ2-7
size: few
CDR3: CAINFSPAYEQHF
DNA: TGTGCCATCAATTTCTCGCCGGCCTACGAGCAGCACTTC

D: NA
V: TRBV20-1
J: TRBJ2-3
size: NA
CDR3: CSARRGDTQYF
DNA: TGCAGTGCTCGACGGGGAGATACGCAGTATTTT

D: TRBD2
V: TRBV4-1
J: TRBJ2-5
size: once
CDR3: CASSQSPDASGQETQYF
DNA: TGCGCCAGCAGCCAAAGTCCCGATGCTAGCGGACAAGAGACCCAGTACTTC

D: NA
V: TRBV15
J: TRBJ2-1
size: NA
CDR3: CATSSPKKQGYNEQFF
DNA: TGTGCCACCAGCAGCCCGAAAAAACAGGGATACAATGAGCAGTTCTTC

D: NA
V: TRBV15
J: TRBJ2-3
size: NA
CDR3: CATSRDQGSLGDTQYF
DNA: TGTGCCACCAGCAGAGATCAAGGCTCTTTGGGGGATACGCAGTATTTT

D: NA
V: TRBV5-4
J: TRBJ2-2
size: NA
CDR3: CASSLYGNTGELFF
DNA: TGTGCCAGCAGCTTGTACGGAAACACCGGGGAGCTGTTTTTT

D: TRBD2
V: TRBV6-4
J: TRBJ2-1
size: NA
CDR3: CASSFATSGGYNEQFF
DNA: TGTGCCAGCAGTTTCGCGACTAGCGGGGGATACAATGAGCAGTTCTTC

D: TRBD1
V: TRBV24-1
J: TRBJ2-7
size: few
CDR3: CATPLIILGTGVGSYEQYF
DNA: TGTGCCACCCCCCTGATAATATTAGGGACAGGGGTAGGGTCCTACGAGCAGTACTTC

D: NA
V: TRBV4-3
J: TRBJ2-2
size: NA
CDR3: CASSQDRLERSGELFF
DNA: TGCGCCAGCAGCCAAGATCGGCTGGAGAGGTCCGGGGAGCTGTTTTTT

D: TRBD2
V: TRBV20-1
J: TRBJ2-7
size: NA
CDR3: CSARAFTSGGAGSQHEQYF
DNA: TGCAGTGCTAGAGCGTTTACTAGCGGGGGGGCCGGATCGCAACACGAGCAGTACTTC

D: NA
V: TRBV9
J: TRBJ1-2
size: NA
CDR3: CASSVPYTF
DNA: TGTGCCAGCAGCGTCCCCTACACCTTC

D: NA
V: TRBV10-3
J: TRBJ1-4
size: few
CDR3: CAISETDEKLFF
DNA: TGTGCCATCAGTGAGACAGATGAAAAACTGTTTTTT

D: NA
V: TRBV5-6
J: TRBJ1-6
size: NA
CDR3: CASSRLHGWSPLHF
DNA: TGTGCCAGCAGCCGTTTACACGGGTGGTCACCCCTCCACTTT

D: TRBD2
V: TRBV29-1
J: TRBJ2-7
size: few
CDR3: CSVGGGGLAASYEQYF
DNA: TGCAGCGTTGGTGGGGGTGGTCTAGCGGCTTCCTACGAGCAGTACTTC

D: NA
V: TRBV19
J: TRBJ2-7
size: NA
CDR3: CASSLQGSAYEQYF
DNA: TGTGCCAGTAGTCTACAGGGTAGCGCCTACGAGCAGTACTTC

D: NA
V: TRBV6-5
J: TRBJ2-2
size: NA
CDR3: CASIRSNTGELFF
DNA: TGTGCCAGCATACGGTCGAACACCGGGGAGCTGTTTTTT

D: NA
V: TRBV10-3
J: TRBJ2-7
size: NA
CDR3: CATRDGPTYEQYF
DNA: TGTGCCACCAGGGACGGCCCGACCTACGAGCAGTACTTC

D: NA
V: TRBV11-2
J: TRBJ2-1
size: NA
CDR3: CASSQDTQYNEQFF
DNA: TGTGCCAGCAGCCAAGATACACAGTACAATGAGCAGTTCTTC

D: TRBD1
V: TRBV7-2
J: TRBJ2-5
size: NA
CDR3: CASKIGGGYQETQYF
DNA: TGTGCCAGCAAGATAGGGGGCGGGTACCAAGAGACCCAGTACTTC

D: TRBD1
V: TRBV15
J: TRBJ1-1
size: many
CDR3: CATSRPFPGQGAGTEAFF
DNA: TGTGCCACCAGCAGACCATTTCCGGGACAGGGGGCGGGAACTGAAGCTTTCTTT

D: TRBD2
V: TRBV7-9
J: TRBJ2-7
size: NA
CDR3: CASRRTSGSSYEQYF
DNA: TGTGCCAGCAGACGAACTAGCGGGAGCTCCTACGAGCAGTACTTC

D: TRBD2
V: TRBV2
J: TRBJ2-5
size: once
CDR3: CASSENAGVGETQYF
DNA: TGTGCCAGCAGTGAGAATGCGGGGGTCGGCGAGACCCAGTACTTC

D: TRBD1
V: TRBV7-8
J: TRBJ1-3
size: NA
CDR3: CASSLAGGSGNTIYF
DNA: TGTGCCAGCAGCTTGGCAGGGGGCTCTGGAAACACCATATATTTT